These 32 T cell receptor beta chains originate from one sample sequenced in a study of T cells in Graves' hyperthyroidism and ophthalmopathy. Amplification of TCR beta CDR3 regions was performed using RNA transcripts as template. The TCR CDR3 first-round RT-PCR relied on the HTBI primer set. One entry per CDR3 protein results from TCRdb running MiXCR on the multiplex PCR reads. The data contain about 280,000 distinct CDR3 sequences, around a quarter of them singletons. Sequenced material: blood. These receptors were taken from a man aged 40-49 years with Graves' hyperthyroidism that later progressed to Graves' ophthalmopathy.

This clonotype showed up many times. The rearrangement links TRBV19 to TRBJ1-5, with D possibly being TRBD1 (5 bases). The germline V gene has CDR1 LNHDA and CDR2 SQIVND (reference sequence). The CDR3 runs to 13 residues. Trimming shortened V by 3 bases and J by 5 bases, and 8 bases separated the two germline ends. The CDR3, as DNA: TGTGCCAGTAGTATGGGGGTGTATCAGCCCCAGCATTTT. Amino acid sequence: CASSMGVYQPQHF.

This clonotype was detected many times. This sequence joins TRBV12-3 or TRBV12-4 and TRBJ1-1; D not resolved. The CDR3 runs to 14 residues. V lost 5 bases, J lost 3 bases, and 13 bases lay in between. The CDR3: CASSPQRRDTEAFF. The CDR3 DNA is TGTGCCAGCAGTCCCCAGCGGAGGGACACTGAAGCTTTCTTT.

This clonotype was detected many times. Without the conserved terminal phenylalanine or tryptophan, this CDR3 likely stems from a read error. V usage is TRBV20-1 and J usage is TRBJ2-2; possible D gene TRBD1, 6 bases. Germline values: CDR1 DFQATT, CDR2 SNEGSKA (reference sequence). V lost 0 bases to trimming and J lost 5 bases, with 13 bases between them. CDR3 size: 15 residues. The CDR3 DNA follows: TGCAGTGCTAGAGAGGGACATCGGAGGACCGGGGAGCTGTTTTCT. The encoded protein is CSAREGHRRTGELFS.

This clonotype appeared many times. This chain connects TRBV29-1 to TRBJ1-1, with a possible D match to TRBD1 (5 bases). The CDR3 consists of 13 residues. The V end was cut by 8 bases, the J end by 2 bases, with 15 bases between. Germline assignment: CDR1 SQVTM and CDR2 ANQGSEA. The CDR3, as DNA: TGCAGCTCTCGGAGGCAGGGAAACACTGAAGCTTTCTTT. This gives the protein CSSRRQGNTEAFF.

This clonotype was counted many times. V is TRBV5-1 and J is TRBJ2-7; weak D call: TRBD1 (6 bases). The CDR3 has 15 residues. V lost 5 bases, J lost 2 bases, and 17 bases lay in between. Germline V CDR1 and CDR2: SGHRS, YFSETQ. CDR3 in amino acids: CASRPGWTEAYEQYF. CDR3 in DNA: TGCGCCAGCAGACCCGGGTGGACAGAAGCCTACGAGCAGTACTTC.

This clonotype was counted at least ten times. The V gene is TRBV20-1, the J gene TRBJ1-1; 7 bases line up with TRBD1. J gave up 5 bases and V 4 bases, and 7 bases lay outside the gene matches. Germline CDR1 reads DFQATT; CDR2 reads SNEGSKA (reference sequence). The CDR3 is made up of 13 amino acids. The CDR3 sequence: CSANRGLGTEAFF. The CDR3 nucleotides are TGCAGTGCTAACAGGGGACTGGGGACTGAAGCTTTCTTT.

This clonotype appeared many times. The junction departs from germline at one end; a sequencing error may be responsible. The rearrangement uses TRBV11-1 and TRBJ2-7; TRBD2 matches at 10 bases. CDR1 and CDR2 from the germline V gene are SGHAT and FQDESV (reference sequence). The CDR3 has 15 amino acids. The CDR3 sequence: CASSIAGGYSYEQYF. CDR3 sequence (DNA): TGTGCCAGCAGCATAGCGGGAGGCTACTCCTACGAGCAGTACTTC.

This clonotype was seen ten or more times. This rearrangement joins TRBV27 to TRBJ1-2, with D perhaps matching TRBD1 (5 bases). This CDR3 is built from 13 residues. Deletions cut 8 bases from V and 3 bases from J, with 13 bases between. The V gene's germline CDR1 is MNHEY and CDR2 SMNVEV (reference sequence). The CDR3: CASGVTGYYGYTF. The CDR3 nucleotides are TGTGCCAGCGGAGTCACAGGTTACTATGGCTACACCTTC.

This clonotype was observed at least ten times. The chain carries TRBV5-1 and TRBJ2-2; D not certain. V was shortened by 0 bases and J by 7 bases, with 13 bases between the two germline ends. Looked up from germline, CDR1 is SGHRS and CDR2 is YFSETQ. This CDR3 spans 15 amino acids. The CDR3: CASSLGLGSLGELFF. The CDR3 DNA follows: TGCGCCAGCAGCTTGGGCCTCGGATCCCTCGGGGAGCTGTTTTTT.

This clonotype has ten or more counts. CDR3 loop: CASSSHRNNLLYGYTF. CDR3 sequence (DNA): TGTGCCAGCAGTTCACACAGAAATAACCTTCTCTATGGCTACACCTTC. The chain has TRBV6-5 and TRBJ1-2; no clear D. The V gene lost 4 bases and the J gene lost 4 bases, with 19 bases spanning the gap. Looked up from germline, CDR1 is MNHEY and CDR2 is SVGAGI. The CDR3 spans 16 residues.

Ten or more counts support this clonotype. A clone one base away is much larger, so this may be a read error. The chain couples TRBV19 to TRBJ1-2; D is unclear. The length of the CDR3 is 13 residues. Per germline, CDR1 LNHDA and CDR2 SQIVND (reference sequence). DNA for the CDR3: TGTACCAGTAGAAAAGACGGATACTATGGCTACACCTTC. Protein product: CTSRKDGYYGYTF.

The chain has TRBV12-3 or TRBV12-4 and TRBJ1-1; D not resolved. The germline V and J ends were trimmed by 6 bases and 2 bases, with 16 bases remaining between them. The CDR3 contains 15 residues. Here the CDR3 reads CASSGGRPGNTEAFF. The CDR3 nucleotides read TGTGCCAGCAGCGGCGGACGGCCGGGAAACACTGAAGCTTTCTTT.

This clonotype was detected ten times or more. V is TRBV28 and J is TRBJ1-5; D uncertain. Deletions cut 7 bases from V and 5 bases from J, with 12 bases between. Germline V gene sequence: CDR1 MDHEN, CDR2 SYDVKM. The CDR3 has 13 amino acids. DNA for the CDR3: TGTGCCAGCAAACCCCTCAATTATCAGCCCCAGCATTTT. Protein sequence: CASKPLNYQPQHF.

The sample holds one count of this clonotype. V usage is TRBV3-1 and J usage is TRBJ2-7, with 7 nucleotides matching TRBD2. Trimming cost V 4 bases and J 6 bases; bases outside gene matches: 15. CDR1 LGHDT and CDR2 YNNKEL come from the germline V gene (reference sequence). The CDR3 is 16 residues long. The chain's CDR3 is CASSPRWREIGREQYF. The DNA for the CDR3 is TGTGCCAGCAGCCCAAGGTGGCGGGAGATAGGTCGCGAGCAGTACTTC.

This clonotype was picked up many times. This chain connects TRBV2 to TRBJ1-1; D ambiguous. V was trimmed by 7 bases and J by 0 bases, leaving 9 bases between them. This CDR3 spans 13 amino acids. Per germline, CDR1 SNHLY and CDR2 FYNNEI. The CDR3 region is CASMIEMNTEAFF. As DNA, the CDR3 is TGTGCCAGCATGATAGAGATGAACACTGAAGCTTTCTTT.

This clonotype was counted ten times or more. The chain has TRBV20-1 and TRBJ1-1; D not certain. V was cut by 3 bases and J by 0 bases, with 14 bases left in between. This CDR3 contains 15 residues. Germline CDR1 reads DFQATT; CDR2 reads SNEGSKA (reference sequence). The CDR3 protein is CSARSAADMNTEAFF. The CDR3 nucleotides are TGCAGTGCTAGGTCCGCTGCTGATATGAACACTGAAGCTTTCTTT.

This clonotype was counted ten times or more. The rearrangement joins TRBV7-3 to TRBJ1-1; D is undetermined. The germline V gene has CDR1 SGHTA and CDR2 FQGTGA. V was cut by 2 bases and J by 5 bases, with 9 bases left in between. This CDR3 comprises 13 residues. The CDR3 DNA is TGTGCCAGCAGCTTAGTAGAGGGAACTGAAGCTTTCTTT. Amino acids: CASSLVEGTEAFF.

The sample holds many counts of this clonotype. The rearrangement joins TRBV5-1 to TRBJ2-7; TRBD2 aligns across 13 bases. The length of the CDR3 is 14 residues. V lost 1 base, J lost 9 bases, and 4 bases stayed unmatched. Germline V gives CDR1 SGHRS, CDR2 YFSETQ. The CDR3 region has the DNA TGCGCCAGCAGCTTGAGGGGACTAGCGGGGCTGCAGTACTTC. Translating it yields CASSLRGLAGLQYF.

There are many counts of this clonotype. J is TRBJ2-2 and V is TRBV11-1; no clear D. In germline, CDR1 is SGHAT, CDR2 FQDESV (reference sequence). The ends were cut back, 0 bases at V and 4 bases at J, with 9 bases in the middle. The CDR3 spans 15 residues. The CDR3 nucleotides are TGTGCCAGCAGCTTAGCGCCTCACCCCACCGGGGAGCTGTTTTTT. Translation gives CASSLAPHPTGELFF. The full variable domain, completed using reference TRBV11-1 and TRBJ2-2, is EAEVAQSPRYKITEKSQAVAFWCDPISGHATLYWYRQILGQGPELLVQFQDESVVDDSQLPKDRFSAERLKGVDSTLKIQPAELGDSAMYLCASSLAPHPTGELFFGEGSRLTVL.

In this sample, this clonotype turned up a few times. V usage is TRBV20-1 and J usage is TRBJ1-1, with 8 bases identical to TRBD1. In germline, CDR1 is DFQATT, CDR2 SNEGSKA (reference sequence). V trimming: 0 bases; J trimming: 5 bases; junction bases outside the gene matches: 14. There are 17 residues in the CDR3. CDR3 DNA sequence: TGCAGTGCTAGAGATTTTGCGGCAGGGGGCACGGAAACTGAAGCTTTCTTT. Translated: CSARDFAAGGTETEAFF.

The chain joins TRBV6-2 or TRBV6-3 to TRBJ1-5, with D maybe TRBD1 (6 bases). This CDR3 is built from 14 residues. Germline V gene lookup returns CDR1 MNHEY and CDR2 SVGEGT. The ends were cut back, 5 bases at V and 6 bases at J, with 14 bases in the middle. The CDR3 sequence is CASSRGVAGQPQHF. The CDR3 DNA follows: TGTGCCAGCAGTAGGGGGGTTGCGGGTCAGCCCCAGCATTTT.

This clonotype was seen repeatedly, ten times or more. The chain links TRBV11-2 to TRBJ1-2; TRBD1 might be the D (5 bases). With 5 bases removed from V and 6 bases from J, the gap between germline ends came to 13 bases. Per germline, CDR1 SGHAT and CDR2 FQNNGV. The CDR3 consists of 13 residues. The CDR3 region is CASSITGYHGYTF. The CDR3 bases are TGTGCCAGCAGCATCACAGGATATCATGGCTACACCTTC.

This clonotype showed up just a few times. This rearrangement joins TRBV12-3 or TRBV12-4 to TRBJ1-2; possibly TRBD1 for D (6 bases). This CDR3 contains 14 residues. V was shortened by 6 bases and J by 8 bases, with 19 bases between the two germline ends. CDR3 nucleotides: TGTGCCAGCAGCCTTTGGGGGCTGGTTAGGGGCTACACCTTC. Its protein is CASSLWGLVRGYTF.

This clonotype was recorded many times. The junction departs from germline at one end; a sequencing error may be responsible. The chain has TRBV12-3 or TRBV12-4 and TRBJ2-2, with D perhaps matching TRBD2 (6 bases). The CDR3 is 14 amino acids. The CDR3 region is CASSSNTNTGGLFF. In DNA form, the CDR3 reads TGTGCCAGCAGTTCAAACACGAACACCGGGGGGCTGTTTTTT.

In this sample, this clonotype turned up many times. This chain joins TRBV19 and TRBJ1-1, with D possibly matching TRBD1 (5 bases). The V gene lost 2 bases and the J gene lost 1 base, with 5 bases spanning the gap. Germline CDR1 LNHDA, CDR2 SQIVND (reference sequence). This CDR3 contains 13 residues. CDR3 protein: CASSIQGNTEAFF. CDR3 bases: TGTGCCAGTAGTATACAGGGGAACACTGAAGCTTTCTTT.

This clonotype was counted ten times or more. The rearrangement links TRBV29-1 to TRBJ1-3; D gene ambiguous. Trimming stripped 4 bases from V and 7 bases from J, with 5 bases between. The CDR3 length is 10 residues. CDR1 is SQVTM, CDR2 ANQGSEA, per germline. In DNA, the CDR3 is TGCAGCGTTGTAGAGAACACCATATATTTT. Its translation: CSVVENTIYF.

There are many counts of this clonotype. The chain carries TRBV6-1 and TRBJ1-6, with D tentatively TRBD1 (5 bases). Germline CDR1 MNHNS, CDR2 SASEGT. V lost 7 bases and J 8 bases, leaving 9 bases between the germline ends. This CDR3 spans 12 amino acids. The CDR3 loop reads CASTGSDSPLHF. The CDR3 DNA is TGTGCCAGCACAGGGTCAGATTCACCCCTCCACTTT.

The table lists this clonotype with many counts. The chain recombines TRBV27 with TRBJ2-2; weak D call: TRBD2 (5 bases). The germline gives CDR1 MNHEY, CDR2 SMNVEV (reference sequence). V was clipped by 2 bases and J by 2 bases, with 15 bases between them. This CDR3 has 17 residues. The CDR3 protein is CASSLIRLAVNTGELFF. The CDR3 coding sequence is TGTGCCAGCAGTTTAATTCGGCTAGCCGTAAACACCGGGGAGCTGTTTTTT.

This clonotype has a count of ten or more. The gene calls are TRBV27 and TRBJ2-7; D call uncertain. This CDR3 spans 12 amino acids. Per the germline V gene, CDR1 is MNHEY and CDR2 is SMNVEV (reference sequence). V was clipped by 6 bases and J by 6 bases, with 12 bases between them. CDR3 in DNA: TGTGCCAGCAGCCGCTCTAGGAGCGAGCAGTACTTC. This gives the protein CASSRSRSEQYF.

This clonotype came up many times. This sequence joins TRBV19 and TRBJ1-5; a possible D gene is TRBD1 (5 bases). This CDR3 is built from 15 residues. Trimming left V 6 bases short and J 5 bases short, with 17 bases between. CDR1 is LNHDA, CDR2 SQIVND, per germline (reference sequence). CDR3 in amino acids: CASRGGIGQYQPQHF. CDR3 bases: TGTGCCAGTAGGGGGGGGATTGGCCAATATCAGCCCCAGCATTTT. The complete variable domain, with remaining parts taken from reference TRBV19 and TRBJ1-5, reads DGGITQSPKYLFRKEGQNVTLSCEQNLNHDAMYWYRQDPGQGLRLIYYSQIVNDFQKGDIAEGYSVSREKKESFPLTVTSAQKNPTAFYLCASRGGIGQYQPQHFGDGTRLSIL.

This clonotype was picked up many times. The chain recombines TRBV24-1 with TRBJ2-5; 10 bases are shared with TRBD2. The trim removed 0 bases at V and 5 bases at J, leaving 2 bases unmatched. Germline V gene data show CDR1 as KGHDR and CDR2 as SFDVKD. The CDR3 spans 15 residues. Here the CDR3 reads CATSDLLAGEETQYF. The CDR3 DNA sequence: TGTGCCACCAGTGATTTGCTAGCGGGAGAGGAGACCCAGTACTTC.

The sample holds one count of this clonotype. The chain links TRBV29-1 to TRBJ2-5; no definite D call. The germline V gene has CDR1 SQVTM and CDR2 ANQGSEA. This CDR3 is 12 amino acids long. The V end was cut by 3 bases, the J end by 5 bases, with 10 bases between. DNA of the CDR3: TGCAGCGTTGAGGTAGTCCGGGAGACCCAGTACTTC. As protein: CSVEVVRETQYF.